A selection of T cell receptor beta chains follows, all from one sample in a study of shared clonotypes between healthy human individuals. Using immunoSEQ multiplex PCR, the repertoire was profiled, and TCRdb retains in-frame clones only, with some absent. The repertoire holds under 650,000 clones, with about 95% as singletons. The sample consisted of naive CD4+ T cells sorted from blood. These receptors were collected from a woman in her twenties or thirties in good health. The CDR3 runs from the conserved cysteine through the conserved F or W. A D gene is named only where the DNA matches it firmly. Clone size, where shown, is once, few, many, or a class for clones that have expanded.

cdr3_aa cdr3_nt j_call d_call v_call clone_size
CASSPQGAGNEDTQYF TGTGCCAGCTCACCACAGGGTGCAGGGAATGAAGATACGCAGTATTTT TRBJ2-3 . TRBV18 once
CASSKASGGGNSYEQYF TGTGCCAGCAGCAAAGCGTCAGGGGGGGGCAACTCCTACGAGCAGTACTTC TRBJ2-7 . TRBV21-1 .
CASSTLAGGPYEQYF TGTGCCAGTAGTACACTAGCGGGAGGCCCCTACGAGCAGTACTTC TRBJ2-7 TRBD2 TRBV19 once
CATTSGGTGGNQPQHF TGTGCCACCACCTCAGGCGGGACAGGTGGCAATCAGCCCCAGCATTTT TRBJ1-5 TRBD1 TRBV15 .
CASSLADRVSGNTIYF TGTGCCAGCAGCTTAGCGGACAGGGTATCTGGAAACACCATATATTTT TRBJ1-3 TRBD1 TRBV7-9 .
CSVAGVWVTNTEAFF TGCAGCGTTGCGGGGGTCTGGGTTACGAACACTGAAGCTTTCTTT TRBJ1-1 . TRBV29-1 .
CASSLDSSGGNYGYTF TGTGCCAGCAGCTTAGACAGTAGCGGCGGAAACTATGGCTACACCTTC TRBJ1-2 . TRBV7-9 .
CASSPGQAAYEQYF TGTGCCAGCTCGCCGGGACAGGCAGCCTACGAGCAGTACTTC TRBJ2-7 TRBD1 TRBV6-1 .
CASSILDRNPAEAFF TGTGCCAGCAGTATACTCGACAGGAACCCCGCTGAAGCTTTCTTT TRBJ1-1 . TRBV28 .
CASSEGGVGGETQYF TGTGCCAGCAGTGAAGGGGGCGTGGGCGGGGAGACCCAGTACTTC TRBJ2-5 . TRBV2 .
CASRPGRTYEQYF TGTGCCAGCAGGCCGGGACGGACCTACGAGCAGTACTTC TRBJ2-7 . TRBV28 .
CASSLMTGGSSGANVLTF TGTGCCAGCAGCTTAATGACGGGAGGATCCTCTGGGGCCAACGTCCTGACTTTC TRBJ2-6 TRBD2 TRBV7-3 .
CASSLVLHEQYF TGTGCCAGCAGCTTAGTTCTGCACGAGCAGTACTTC TRBJ2-7 . TRBV7-2 .
CASSPGTANLNYGYTF TGTGCCAGCTCACCTGGGACAGCGAACCTCAACTATGGCTACACCTTC TRBJ1-2 TRBD1 TRBV18 .
CASSYLAGEADTQYF TGTGCCAGCAGTTATTTAGCGGGAGAGGCGGATACGCAGTATTTT TRBJ2-3 TRBD2 TRBV6-5 .
CASSVLAGGPPGELFF TGCGCCAGCAGTGTTCTAGCGGGAGGGCCTCCCGGGGAGCTGTTTTTT TRBJ2-2 TRBD2 TRBV10-1 .
CASSPRQGTDTQYF TGCGCCAGCAGCCCCCGCCAGGGCACAGATACGCAGTATTTT TRBJ2-3 . TRBV5-1 once
CAWSDSKRGYSYEQYF TGTGCCTGGAGTGACTCGAAGCGGGGATACTCCTACGAGCAGTACTTC TRBJ2-7 TRBD2 TRBV30 .
CASSRHDGREQETQYF TGTGCCAGCAGCCGTCACGACGGGAGGGAACAAGAGACCCAGTACTTC TRBJ2-5 TRBD2 TRBV2 .
CASSFTGAGELFF TGTGCCAGCAGCTTCACTGGAGCCGGGGAGCTGTTTTTT TRBJ2-2 . TRBV11-1 .
CASSFQRARSYNEQFF TGTGCCAGCAGTTTCCAGCGGGCGAGATCCTACAATGAGCAGTTCTTC TRBJ2-1 . TRBV28 .
CASSPTGQETQYF TGCGCCAGCAGTCCGACAGGCCAAGAGACCCAGTACTTC TRBJ2-5 . TRBV10-1 .
CASSLLPGQGALAGELFF TGTGCCAGCAGTTTACTACCGGGACAGGGGGCGTTGGCCGGGGAGCTGTTTTTT TRBJ2-2 TRBD1 TRBV28 .
CASSADWTSAGEQYF TGTGCCAGCAGCGCGGACTGGACTAGCGCTGGCGAGCAGTACTTC TRBJ2-7 TRBD2 TRBV5-4 .
CASSSRDPTLQSSNQPQHF TGTGCCAGCAGCTCTCGGGACCCCACTCTCCAATCTTCCAATCAGCCCCAGCATTTT TRBJ1-5 . TRBV5-5 .
CASSPGTVTQYF TGTGCCAGCTCACCAGGGACTGTGACCCAGTACTTC TRBJ2-5 . TRBV18 .
CASSGTSRTYEQYF TGTGCCAGCAGTGGGACTAGCAGAACCTACGAGCAGTACTTC TRBJ2-7 TRBD2 TRBV6-5 .
CASSFTGPGELFF TGTGCCAGCAGCTTCACAGGTCCCGGGGAGCTGTTTTTT TRBJ2-2 . TRBV7-9 .
CASSPGRQTQYF TGTGCCAGCAGTCCGGGGCGGCAGACCCAGTACTTC TRBJ2-5 . TRBV6-1 once
CASSGGTGQDSYEQYF TGTGCCAGCAGCGGAGGCACGGGTCAGGACTCCTACGAGCAGTACTTC TRBJ2-7 . TRBV7-9 .
CASNTRDISEKLFF TGTGCCAGCAATACAAGGGACATCTCTGAAAAACTGTTTTTT TRBJ1-4 . TRBV28 .
CASSLLGTGDYEQYF TGTGCCAGCAGCCTGCTTGGGACAGGGGACTACGAGCAGTACTTC TRBJ2-7 TRBD1 TRBV14 once
CASSFLYEQFF TGTGCCAGCAGTTTCTTGTATGAGCAGTTCTTC TRBJ2-1 . TRBV28 few
CATSRASGSYNEQFF TGTGCCACCAGCAGGGCTAGCGGGTCGTACAATGAGCAGTTCTTC TRBJ2-1 TRBD2 TRBV15 .
CASSEQRGYEQYF TGTGCCAGCAGTGAACAGCGGGGCTACGAGCAGTACTTC TRBJ2-7 TRBD2 TRBV6-4 .
CASSPPTGNNEQFF TGTGCCAGCAGTCCCCCGACAGGGAATAATGAGCAGTTCTTC TRBJ2-1 TRBD1 TRBV7-7 .
CASSDSLGLAGNTIYF TGTGCCAGCAGTGACTCTTTGGGTCTGGCTGGAAACACCATATATTTT TRBJ1-3 . TRBV6-4 .
CASSPARDRGYEQYF TGTGCCAGCAGCCCCGCCCGGGACAGGGGCTACGAGCAGTACTTC TRBJ2-7 TRBD1 TRBV6-5 .
CASSFEWADYGYTF TGCGCCAGCAGCTTTGAGTGGGCAGACTATGGCTACACCTTC TRBJ1-2 . TRBV5-1 .
CASSVGLADTDTQYF TGTGCCAGCAGCGTTGGACTAGCGGACACAGATACGCAGTATTTT TRBJ2-3 TRBD2 TRBV9 .
CASSYFGGNYEQYF TGTGCCAGCAGTTATTTTGGGGGGAACTACGAGCAGTACTTC TRBJ2-7 . TRBV6-5 .
CASSALLRGPPLGSKEAFF TGTGCCAGTAGTGCTCTTTTAAGGGGGCCTCCTTTAGGGTCGAAGGAAGCTTTCTTT TRBJ1-1 TRBD1 TRBV19 .
CASSPLAGVSYEQYF TGTGCCAGCAGTCCCCTAGCGGGAGTTAGTTACGAGCAGTACTTC TRBJ2-7 TRBD2 TRBV5-4 .
CASSFGRVRFNEQFF TGTGCCAGCAGCTTTGGGCGGGTAAGGTTTAATGAGCAGTTCTTC TRBJ2-1 . TRBV7-8 .
CASSWAYEQYF TGTGCCAGCAGTTGGGCCTACGAGCAGTACTTC TRBJ2-7 . TRBV28 .
CASRIPGQYYEQYF TGTGCCAGCAGAATCCCGGGACAGTACTACGAGCAGTACTTC TRBJ2-7 TRBD1 TRBV6-1 once
CASSRDRGITGANVLTF TGTGCCAGCTCGAGGGACAGGGGGATCACTGGGGCCAACGTCCTGACTTTC TRBJ2-6 TRBD1 TRBV28 .
CASSSIPRGKVGTEAFF TGTGCCAGCAGTTCAATCCCCAGGGGGAAGGTGGGCACTGAAGCTTTCTTT TRBJ1-1 TRBD1 TRBV28 .
CASSLMFSGNYNEQFF TGCGCCAGCAGCTTAATGTTCAGCGGGAACTACAATGAGCAGTTCTTC TRBJ2-1 TRBD2 TRBV5-1 .
CASSPGQDGVEQYF TGCGCCAGCAGCCCCGGACAAGACGGGGTGGAGCAGTACTTC TRBJ2-7 . TRBV5-1 .
CASSLGSQNTEAFF TGCGCCAGCAGCTTGGGGAGTCAGAACACTGAAGCTTTCTTT TRBJ1-1 . TRBV5-1 .
CASRRLGSGTSTDTQYF TGTGCCAGCAGACGACTCGGTAGCGGGACTAGCACAGATACGCAGTATTTT TRBJ2-3 TRBD2 TRBV28 .
CASALGPGANVLTF TGTGCCTCCGCCCTGGGGCCAGGGGCCAACGTCCTGACTTTC TRBJ2-6 . TRBV6-5 .
CASSWDSLYEQYF TGTGCCAGCAGCTGGGACTCATTATACGAGCAGTACTTC TRBJ2-7 . TRBV5-8 .
CASSKKDHTGGRAPEQFF TGTGCCAGCAGCAAAAAAGACCACACTGGCGGGAGGGCCCCTGAGCAGTTCTTC TRBJ2-1 . TRBV21-1 .
CASSPPGHKNYEQYF TGTGCCAGCAGCCCACCGGGACATAAAAACTACGAGCAGTACTTC TRBJ2-7 . TRBV28 .
CASSLGVPNTEAFF TGTGCCAGCAGCCTAGGGGTGCCGAACACTGAAGCTTTCTTT TRBJ1-1 . TRBV28 .
CASSHPGIYEQYF TGCGCCAGCAGCCATCCAGGGATCTACGAGCAGTACTTC TRBJ2-7 . TRBV4-1 .
CASSLPGSSGANVLTF TGCGCCAGCAGCTTGCCAGGATCCTCTGGGGCCAACGTCCTGACTTTC TRBJ2-6 . TRBV5-1 .